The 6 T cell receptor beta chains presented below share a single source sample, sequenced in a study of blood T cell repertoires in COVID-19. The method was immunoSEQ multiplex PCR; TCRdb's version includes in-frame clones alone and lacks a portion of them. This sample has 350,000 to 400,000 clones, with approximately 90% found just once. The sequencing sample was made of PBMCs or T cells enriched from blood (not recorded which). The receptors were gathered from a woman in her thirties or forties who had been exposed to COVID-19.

The CDR3, as DNA: TGTGCCACCAGTGATGGGGGGACAGCGAGCTCCTACGAGCAGTACTTC. This gives the protein CATSDGGTASSYEQYF. This chain connects TRBV24-1 to TRBJ2-7, with D possibly matching TRBD1 (7 bases). V lost 3 bases and J 0 bases, leaving 14 bases between the germline ends. The CDR3 loop spans 16 amino acids. The germline V gene encodes CDR1 KGHDR and CDR2 SFDVKD.

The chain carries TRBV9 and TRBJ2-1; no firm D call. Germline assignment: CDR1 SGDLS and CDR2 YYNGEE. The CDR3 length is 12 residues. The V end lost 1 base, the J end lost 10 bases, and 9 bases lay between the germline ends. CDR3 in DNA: TGTGCCAGCAGCGTAACGGAGTGGGAGCAGTTCTTC. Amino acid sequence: CASSVTEWEQFF.

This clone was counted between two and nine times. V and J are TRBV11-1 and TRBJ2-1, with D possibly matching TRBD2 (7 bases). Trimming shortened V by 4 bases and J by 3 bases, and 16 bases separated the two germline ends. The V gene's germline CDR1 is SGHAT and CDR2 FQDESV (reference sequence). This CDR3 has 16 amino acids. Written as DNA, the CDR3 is TGTGCCAGCAGCTCTGGTAGGGGGGGGCACTACAATGAGCAGTTCTTC. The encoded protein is CASSSGRGGHYNEQFF. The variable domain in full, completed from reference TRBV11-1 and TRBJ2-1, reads EAEVAQSPRYKITEKSQAVAFWCDPISGHATLYWYRQILGQGPELLVQFQDESVVDDSQLPKDRFSAERLKGVDSTLKIQPAELGDSAMYLCASSSGRGGHYNEQFFGPGTRLTVL.

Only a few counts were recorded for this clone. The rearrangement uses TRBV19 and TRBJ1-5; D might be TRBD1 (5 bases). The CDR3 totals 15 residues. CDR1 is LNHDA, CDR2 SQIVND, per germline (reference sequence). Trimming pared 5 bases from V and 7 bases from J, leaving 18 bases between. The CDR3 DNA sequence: TGTGCCAGTAGTCCCCCGGGCAGGGCGTACCAGCCCCAGCATTTT. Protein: CASSPPGRAYQPQHF.

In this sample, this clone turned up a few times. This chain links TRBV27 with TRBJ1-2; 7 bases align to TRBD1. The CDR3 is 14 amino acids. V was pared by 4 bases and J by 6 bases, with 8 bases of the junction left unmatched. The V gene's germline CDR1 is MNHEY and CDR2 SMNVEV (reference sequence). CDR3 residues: CASSSRQGLHGYTF. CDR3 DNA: TGTGCCAGCAGTTCGAGACAGGGCCTCCATGGCTACACCTTC.

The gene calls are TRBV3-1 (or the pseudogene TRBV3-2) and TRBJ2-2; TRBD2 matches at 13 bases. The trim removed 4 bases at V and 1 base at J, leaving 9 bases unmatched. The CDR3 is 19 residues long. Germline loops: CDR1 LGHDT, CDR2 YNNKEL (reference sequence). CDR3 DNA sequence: TGTGCCAGCAGCCCCCCTAGGGGGACTAGCGGGGTGAACACCGGGGAGCTGTTTTTT. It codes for CASSPPRGTSGVNTGELFF.